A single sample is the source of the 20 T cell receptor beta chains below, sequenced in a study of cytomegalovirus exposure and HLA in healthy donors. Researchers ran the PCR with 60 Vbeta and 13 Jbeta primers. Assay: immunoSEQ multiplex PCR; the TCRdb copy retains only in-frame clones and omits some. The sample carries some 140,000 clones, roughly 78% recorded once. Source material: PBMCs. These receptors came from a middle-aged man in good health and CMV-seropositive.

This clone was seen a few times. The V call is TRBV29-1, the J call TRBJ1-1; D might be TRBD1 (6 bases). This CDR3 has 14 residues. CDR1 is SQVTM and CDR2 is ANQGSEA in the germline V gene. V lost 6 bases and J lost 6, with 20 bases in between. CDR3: CSVQDRWAMAEAFF. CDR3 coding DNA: TGCAGCGTCCAAGACAGGTGGGCCATGGCTGAAGCTTTCTTT.

The CDR3 DNA reads TGTGCCAGCAGCCAAGTCCAGGCTAATGGCTACACCTTC. Its protein product is CASSQVQANGYTF. The gene calls are TRBV14 and TRBJ1-2; D is uncertain. Trimming shortened V by 1 base and J by 6 bases, and 9 bases separated the two germline ends. The CDR3 extends over 13 amino acids. Germline-derived CDR1 and CDR2 are SGHDN and FVKESK.

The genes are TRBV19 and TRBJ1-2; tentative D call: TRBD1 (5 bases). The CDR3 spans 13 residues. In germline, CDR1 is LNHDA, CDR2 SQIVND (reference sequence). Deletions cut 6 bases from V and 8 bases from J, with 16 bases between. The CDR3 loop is CASRDGGPLGYTF. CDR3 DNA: TGTGCCAGTAGGGACGGGGGACCTCTGGGCTACACCTTC.

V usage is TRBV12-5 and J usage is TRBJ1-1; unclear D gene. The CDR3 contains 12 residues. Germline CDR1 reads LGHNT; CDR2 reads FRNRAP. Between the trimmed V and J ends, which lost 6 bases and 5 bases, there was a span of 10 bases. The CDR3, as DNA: TGTGCTAGTGGGGGCGATTTGACTGAAGCTTTCTTT. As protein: CASGGDLTEAFF.

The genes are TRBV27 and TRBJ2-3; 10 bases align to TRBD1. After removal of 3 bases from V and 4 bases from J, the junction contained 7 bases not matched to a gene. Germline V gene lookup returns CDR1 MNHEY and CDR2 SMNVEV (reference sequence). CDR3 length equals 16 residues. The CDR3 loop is CASSFEGTGVADTQYF. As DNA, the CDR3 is TGTGCCAGCAGTTTTGAGGGGACAGGGGTCGCAGATACGCAGTATTTT.

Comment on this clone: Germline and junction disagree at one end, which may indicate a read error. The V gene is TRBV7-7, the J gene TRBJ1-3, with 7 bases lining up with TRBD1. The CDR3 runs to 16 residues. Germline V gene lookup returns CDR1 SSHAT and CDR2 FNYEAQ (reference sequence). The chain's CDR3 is CASSRLNDRVGNTIYF. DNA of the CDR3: TGTGCTAGCAGTCGGCTCAATGACAGGGTTGGAAACACCATATATTTT.

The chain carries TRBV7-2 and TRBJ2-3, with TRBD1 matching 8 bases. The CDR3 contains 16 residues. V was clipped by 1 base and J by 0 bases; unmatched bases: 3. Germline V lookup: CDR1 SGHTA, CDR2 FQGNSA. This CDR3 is CASSLGGTGSTDTQYF. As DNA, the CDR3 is TGTGCCAGCAGCTTAGGAGGGACAGGTAGCACAGATACGCAGTATTTT.

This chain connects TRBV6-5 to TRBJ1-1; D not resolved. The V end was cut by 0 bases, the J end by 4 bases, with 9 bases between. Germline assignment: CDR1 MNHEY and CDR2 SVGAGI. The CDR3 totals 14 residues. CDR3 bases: TGTGCCAGCAGTTACTCGGCGCGGGGCACTGAAGCTTTCTTT. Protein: CASSYSARGTEAFF.

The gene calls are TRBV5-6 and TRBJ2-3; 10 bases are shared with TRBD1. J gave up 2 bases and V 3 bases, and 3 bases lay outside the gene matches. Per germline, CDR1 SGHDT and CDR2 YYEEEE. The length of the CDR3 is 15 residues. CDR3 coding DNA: TGTGCCAGCAGCTCCAGACAGGGGGCCACAGATACGCAGTATTTT. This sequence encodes CASSSRQGATDTQYF.

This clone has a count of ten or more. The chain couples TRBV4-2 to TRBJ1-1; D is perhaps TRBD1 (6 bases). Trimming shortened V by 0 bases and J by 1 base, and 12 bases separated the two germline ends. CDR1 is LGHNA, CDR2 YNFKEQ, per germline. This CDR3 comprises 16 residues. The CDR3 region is CASSQDGTLRNTEAFF. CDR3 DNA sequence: TGTGCCAGCAGCCAAGACGGGACACTAAGGAACACTGAAGCTTTCTTT.

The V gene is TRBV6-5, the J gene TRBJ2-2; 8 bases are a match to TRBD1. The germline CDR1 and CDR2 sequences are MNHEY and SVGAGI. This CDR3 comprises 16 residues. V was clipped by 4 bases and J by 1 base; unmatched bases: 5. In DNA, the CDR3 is TGTGCCAGCAGTTCCTGGACAGGGAGGAACACCGGGGAGCTGTTTTTT. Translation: CASSSWTGRNTGELFF.

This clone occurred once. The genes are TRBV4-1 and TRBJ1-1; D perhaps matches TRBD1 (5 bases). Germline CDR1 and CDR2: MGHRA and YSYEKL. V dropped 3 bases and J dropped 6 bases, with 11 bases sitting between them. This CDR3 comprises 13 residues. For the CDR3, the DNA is TGCGCCAGCAGCCACCAGGGTGTGGCTGAAGCTTTCTTT. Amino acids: CASSHQGVAEAFF.

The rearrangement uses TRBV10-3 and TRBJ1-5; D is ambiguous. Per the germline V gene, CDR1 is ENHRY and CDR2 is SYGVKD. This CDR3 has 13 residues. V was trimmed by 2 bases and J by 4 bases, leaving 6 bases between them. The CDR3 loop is CAISETENQPQHF. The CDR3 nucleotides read TGTGCCATCAGTGAGACAGAGAATCAGCCCCAGCATTTT.

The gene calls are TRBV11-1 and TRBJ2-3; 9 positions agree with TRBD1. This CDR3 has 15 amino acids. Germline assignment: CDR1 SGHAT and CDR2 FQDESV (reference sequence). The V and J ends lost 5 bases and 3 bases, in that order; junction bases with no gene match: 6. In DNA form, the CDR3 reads TGTGCCAGCAGCACCGGGACAGGGAGGACAGATACGCAGTATTTT. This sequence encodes CASSTGTGRTDTQYF.

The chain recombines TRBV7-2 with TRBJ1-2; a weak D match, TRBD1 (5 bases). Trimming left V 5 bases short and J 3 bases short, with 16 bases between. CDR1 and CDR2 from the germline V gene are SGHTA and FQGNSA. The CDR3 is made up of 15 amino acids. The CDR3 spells CASSTDRSADYGYTF. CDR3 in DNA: TGTGCCAGCAGCACAGACAGATCCGCCGACTATGGCTACACCTTC.

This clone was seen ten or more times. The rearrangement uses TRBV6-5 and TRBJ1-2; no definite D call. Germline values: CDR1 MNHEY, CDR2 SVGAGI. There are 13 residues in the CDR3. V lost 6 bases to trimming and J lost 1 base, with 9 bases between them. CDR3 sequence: CASRLDLNYGYTF. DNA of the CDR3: TGTGCCAGCAGGCTAGACCTTAACTATGGCTACACCTTC.

CDR3: CASSAGLAGRALNEQFF. In DNA, the CDR3 is TGTGCCAGCAGCGCCGGACTAGCGGGGAGAGCGCTAAATGAGCAGTTCTTC. This chain joins TRBV7-9 and TRBJ2-1; 12 bases fit TRBD2. The CDR3 length is 17 residues. In germline, CDR1 is SEHNR, CDR2 FQNEAQ (reference sequence). After removal of 5 bases from V and 7 bases from J, the junction contained 12 bases not matched to a gene.

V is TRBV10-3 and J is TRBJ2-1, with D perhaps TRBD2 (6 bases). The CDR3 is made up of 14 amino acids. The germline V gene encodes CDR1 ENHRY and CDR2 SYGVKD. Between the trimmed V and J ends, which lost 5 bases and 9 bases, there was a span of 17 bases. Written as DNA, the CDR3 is TGTGCCATCAGTAGGGGACTGGTGGAGGGTGAGCAGTTCTTC. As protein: CAISRGLVEGEQFF.

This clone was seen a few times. CDR3 residues: CASKGQFDFEKLFF. CDR3 sequence (DNA): TGTGCCAGCAAGGGACAGTTTGATTTTGAAAAACTGTTTTTT. The gene calls are TRBV6-6 and TRBJ1-4, with TRBD1 matching 7 bases. The V gene's germline CDR1 is MNHNY and CDR2 SVGAGI (reference sequence). The length of the CDR3 is 14 residues. V lost 7 bases and J lost 7; bases outside the gene matches: 9.

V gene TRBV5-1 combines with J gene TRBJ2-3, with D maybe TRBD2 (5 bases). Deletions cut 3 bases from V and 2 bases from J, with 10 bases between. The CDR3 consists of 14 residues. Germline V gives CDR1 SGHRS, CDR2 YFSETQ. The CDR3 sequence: CASSSDYYTDTQYF. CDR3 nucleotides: TGCGCCAGCAGCTCAGACTACTACACAGATACGCAGTATTTT.